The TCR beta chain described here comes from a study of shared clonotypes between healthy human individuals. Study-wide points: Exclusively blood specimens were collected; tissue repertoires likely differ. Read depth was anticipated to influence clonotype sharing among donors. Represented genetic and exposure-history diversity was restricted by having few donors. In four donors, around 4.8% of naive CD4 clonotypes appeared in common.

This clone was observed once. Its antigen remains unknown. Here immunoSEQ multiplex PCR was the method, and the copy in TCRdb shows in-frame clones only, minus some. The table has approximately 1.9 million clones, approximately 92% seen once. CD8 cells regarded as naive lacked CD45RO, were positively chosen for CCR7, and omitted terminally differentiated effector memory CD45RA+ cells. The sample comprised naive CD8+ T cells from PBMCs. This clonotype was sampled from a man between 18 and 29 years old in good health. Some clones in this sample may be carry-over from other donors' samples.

The chain's CDR3 is CASSSGAGWEDTQYF. CDR3 in DNA: TGTGCCAGCAGCTCCGGGGCAGGGTGGGAAGATACGCAGTATTTT. The gene calls are TRBV7-3 and TRBJ2-3; D is tentatively TRBD1 or TRBD2 (5 bases each). V was cut by 4 bases and J by 5 bases, with 16 bases left in between. Germline-derived CDR1 and CDR2 are SGHTA and FQGTGA. This CDR3 is 15 amino acids long. The full variable domain, in which reference TRBV7-3 and TRBJ2-3 provide the parts outside the CDR3, is GAGVSQTPSNKVTEKGKYVELRCDPISGHTALYWYRQSLGQGPEFLIYFQGTGAADDSGLPNDRFFAVRPEGSVSTLKIQRTERGDSAVYLCASSSGAGWEDTQYFGPGTRLTVL.